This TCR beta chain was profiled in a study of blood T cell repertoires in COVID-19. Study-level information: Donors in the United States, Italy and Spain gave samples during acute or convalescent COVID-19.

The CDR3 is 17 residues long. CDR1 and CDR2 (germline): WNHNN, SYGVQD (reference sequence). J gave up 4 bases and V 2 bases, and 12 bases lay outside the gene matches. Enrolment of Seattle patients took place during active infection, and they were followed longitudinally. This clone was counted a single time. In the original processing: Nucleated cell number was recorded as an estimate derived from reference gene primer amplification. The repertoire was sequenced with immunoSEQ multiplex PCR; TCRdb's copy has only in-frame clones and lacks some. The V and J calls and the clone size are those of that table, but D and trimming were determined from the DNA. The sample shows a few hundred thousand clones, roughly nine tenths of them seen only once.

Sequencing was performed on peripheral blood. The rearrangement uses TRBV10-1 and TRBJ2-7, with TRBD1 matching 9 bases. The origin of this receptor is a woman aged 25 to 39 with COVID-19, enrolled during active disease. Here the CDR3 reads CASSEGTGPRTAYEQYF. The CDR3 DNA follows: TGCGCCAGCAGTGAGGGGACAGGGCCCAGAACTGCTTACGAGCAGTACTTC.